Listed below are T cell receptor beta chains from one sample, sequenced in a study of beta chain features in type 1 diabetes. Profiling relied on immunoSEQ multiplex PCR, and the TCRdb table lists in-frame clones only, not all of them. The repertoire holds around 300,000 clones, with roughly 9.6% as singletons. The sequencing input was naive CD4+ T cells from blood. Every receptor here comes from a woman aged 25 to 45 in good health. The CDR3 runs from the conserved cysteine through the conserved F or W. The order of the fields is J gene, V gene, clone size, D gene, CDR3 DNA, CDR3 protein. D genes are given only for firm matches. Size values are once, few and many counts, or a class for expanded clones, and some rows have none.

>TRBJ2-5|TRBV5-6|few|TRBD1
TGTGCCAGCAGCAGGACAGGGCCCTTGGAGACCCAGTACTTC
CASSRTGPLETQYF
>TRBJ1-5|TRBV29-1|-|-
TGCAGCGTTGCACAGGGAAGAGATCAGCCCCAGCATTTT
CSVAQGRDQPQHF
>TRBJ2-7|TRBV28|few|TRBD1
TGTGCCAGCACCCCGGGACAGGGTCGGGAGCAGTACTTC
CASTPGQGREQYF
>TRBJ2-3|TRBV7-3|-|TRBD2
TGTGCCAGCAGCTTACAGCGGGAGCCCCGCACAGATACGCAGTATTTT
CASSLQREPRTDTQYF
>TRBJ2-5|TRBV19|few|TRBD1
TGTGCCAGTAGTCCGACCGCCGCCTCGGACAGGGGCGGGGAGACCCAGTACTTC
CASSPTAASDRGGETQYF
>TRBJ2-5|TRBV7-9|few|-
TGTGCCAGCAGCTTAGGCCTCGGAGTACAAGAGACCCAGTACTTC
CASSLGLGVQETQYF
>TRBJ2-7|TRBV28|-|TRBD2
TGTGCCAGCAGTGGGACTAGCGCGACCCGAGGCTACGAGCAGTACTTC
CASSGTSATRGYEQYF
>TRBJ2-3|TRBV30|-|-
TGTGCCTGGGCCTCCCCGGGGACGCAGTATTTT
CAWASPGTQYF
>TRBJ1-1|TRBV5-4|-|-
TGTGCCAGCAGCTTTGAAAGCTTAAACACTGAAGCTTTCTTT
CASSFESLNTEAFF
>TRBJ2-7|TRBV7-2|-|-
TGTGCCAGCAGCGTTCGGGTGACCTACGAGCAGTACTTC
CASSVRVTYEQYF
>TRBJ1-5|TRBV30|few|TRBD1
TGTGCCCTCGACCTGGGACAGGGGGCCAATCAGCCCCAGCATTTT
CALDLGQGANQPQHF
>TRBJ2-5|TRBV7-3|few|TRBD1
TGTGCCAGCAGCCGGAAACTTGGGGCAGGGGGCCCAGAGACCCAGTACTTC
CASSRKLGAGGPETQYF